The clone carrying this T cell receptor (beta chain) was recorded once. Under the authors' procedure: Amplification of reference gene primers provided the estimated nucleated cell counts. TCRdb's table, derived via immunoSEQ multiplex PCR, lists solely in-frame clones and lacks some. V and J calls and clone size come straight from that table; D and trimming were deduced from the DNA. The sample shows a few hundred thousand clones, 85% of them seen only once. The sample comes from a study of blood T cell repertoires in COVID-19. At the level of the study: PBMCs, B-cell-depleted T cells, or T cells provided the cDNA or gDNA that made up the material.

The V segment lost 4 bases and the J segment 10 bases; nucleotides outside the gene matches: 10. The CDR3 spans 14 residues. Germline V lookup: CDR1 SGHRS, CDR2 YFSETQ. This chain joins TRBV5-1 and TRBJ1-2; 10 nucleotides match TRBD1. The clonotype originates from a woman aged 45-65 years who had been exposed to COVID-19. Sequencing used PBMCs or T cells enriched from blood (not recorded which). In DNA, the CDR3 is TGCGCCAGCAGCGCCGGGGTGGACAGGGGGTCCTACACCTTC. This sequence encodes CASSAGVDRGSYTF.